This T cell receptor (beta chain) was captured in a study of cytomegalovirus exposure and HLA in healthy donors. Findings and limits, study-wide: A link between a missense DCLRE1C variant and TCR beta V- and J-gene trimming emerged from a later analysis. A later look showed TCR association rates differing by HLA locus, highest for DRB1 and lowest for HLA-C.

The PCR made use of 60 Vbeta and 13 Jbeta primers. Here immunoSEQ multiplex PCR was the method, and the copy in TCRdb shows in-frame clones only, minus some. The sample has 150,000 to 200,000 clones; around 78% are singletons. Of note for this clone: Its antigen is not identified.

The V end was cut by 5 bases, the J end by 5 bases, with 16 bases between. CDR1 and CDR2 (germline): SEHNR, FQNEAQ (reference sequence). This CDR3 has 14 residues. The source material was PBMCs. This chain connects TRBV7-9 to TRBJ2-7; D possibly corresponds to TRBD1 (6 bases). The receptor was isolated from a man under 40 in good health and CMV-seronegative. This chain's CDR3 is CASSLWTELDEQYF. The CDR3 nucleotides read TGTGCCAGCAGCCTATGGACAGAATTGGACGAGCAGTACTTC.